The T cell receptor beta chain under discussion was sequenced for a study of T-cell reconstitution after alpha-beta-depleted transplantation in children. Unique molecular identifiers tagged the TCRbeta library. One entry per CDR3 protein results from TCRdb running MiXCR on the PCR reads. This table has a few hundred thousand distinct CDR3 sequences, 13% appearing once. Trimming stripped 7 bases from V and 7 bases from J, with 22 bases between. There are 15 residues in the CDR3. Sequencing used PBMCs, obtained from the stem cell graft. The chain couples TRBV12-3 or TRBV12-4 to TRBJ1-2; D is perhaps TRBD1 (5 bases). This sequence originates from a human donor who donated a stem cell graft to a child with Fanconi anemia. The CDR3 coding sequence is TGTGCCAGCACTTCCCGGTTGAGGGGATTCAGTGGCTACACCTTC. This sequence encodes CASTSRLRGFSGYTF.